Presented here are 6 T cell receptor beta chains from one specimen sequenced in a study of Ad26.COV2.S vaccination and SARS-CoV-2 variants. The assay was immunoSEQ multiplex PCR, and TCRdb's table has in-frame clones only and misses some. The sample contains over 400,000 clones, 92% of which appear only once. The treatment was: roughly 19 received Ad26.COV2.S at low or high dose, single or two shots; 5 received placebo; per-sample allocation not given. Day 63 after the first injection of vaccine or placebo was the sampling time. The sample in question was peripheral blood, obtained in a trial of Ad26.COV2.S vaccine versus placebo. Receptors were obtained from a person between 18 and 65 years old who received the Ad26.COV2.S COVID-19 vaccine or a placebo.

The chain combines TRBV2 with TRBJ1-1; 7 bases fit TRBD1. With 6 bases clipped from V and 2 bases from J, the junction kept 3 bases outside the gene matches. Germline assignment: CDR1 SNHLY and CDR2 FYNNEI. There are 13 residues in the CDR3. The CDR3 DNA reads as TGTGCCAGCAGGGGACAGACTAACACTGAAGCTTTCTTT. This encodes CASRGQTNTEAFF.

This chain's CDR3 is CASSKPGQRRNTIYF. The CDR3 nucleotides are TGTGCCAGTAGTAAACCGGGACAGAGGCGAAACACCATATATTTT. This chain uses TRBV19 with TRBJ1-3; 7 bases are shared with TRBD1. Germline V lookup: CDR1 LNHDA, CDR2 SQIVND (reference sequence). The CDR3 contains 15 residues. Unmatched junction bases numbered 8, after V lost 4 bases and J lost 5 bases.

V gene TRBV30 combines with J gene TRBJ1-2; D is unclear. V was clipped by 0 bases and J by 5 bases, with 22 bases between them. The CDR3 consists of 17 residues. Germline loops: CDR1 GTSNPN, CDR2 SVGIG (reference sequence). CDR3 DNA sequence: TGTGCCTGGAGTGTACCCGTAACGGACCTTCAATCTTATGGCTACACCTTC. Encoded protein: CAWSVPVTDLQSYGYTF.

The rearrangement joins TRBV4-3 to TRBJ1-5; no firm D call. With 0 bases removed from V and 0 bases from J, the gap between germline ends came to 9 bases. Germline V CDR1 and CDR2: LGHNA, YSLEER. This CDR3 has 16 amino acids. The CDR3 is CASSQDKSSSNQPQHF. DNA of the CDR3: TGCGCCAGCAGCCAAGATAAGTCTTCTAGCAATCAGCCCCAGCATTTT.

This chain uses TRBV19 with TRBJ1-3, with a possible D match to TRBD1 (5 bases). The CDR3 totals 18 residues. CDR1 is LNHDA and CDR2 is SQIVND in the germline V gene (reference sequence). Trimming removed 7 bases from V and 0 bases from J, with 22 bases in between. The CDR3 region is CASTRQGLTVPSGNTIYF. The CDR3 DNA sequence: TGTGCCAGTACCCGTCAGGGCCTGACAGTTCCCTCTGGAAACACCATATATTTT.

The chain uses TRBV20-1 and TRBJ2-7; tentative D call: TRBD1 (6 bases). From germline, CDR1 is DFQATT and CDR2 SNEGSKA (reference sequence). There are 11 residues in the CDR3. The ends were cut back, 5 bases at V and 4 bases at J, with 9 bases in the middle. The CDR3 DNA is TGCAGTGCTCCACAGGGATACGAGCAGTACTTC. Translating it yields CSAPQGYEQYF.